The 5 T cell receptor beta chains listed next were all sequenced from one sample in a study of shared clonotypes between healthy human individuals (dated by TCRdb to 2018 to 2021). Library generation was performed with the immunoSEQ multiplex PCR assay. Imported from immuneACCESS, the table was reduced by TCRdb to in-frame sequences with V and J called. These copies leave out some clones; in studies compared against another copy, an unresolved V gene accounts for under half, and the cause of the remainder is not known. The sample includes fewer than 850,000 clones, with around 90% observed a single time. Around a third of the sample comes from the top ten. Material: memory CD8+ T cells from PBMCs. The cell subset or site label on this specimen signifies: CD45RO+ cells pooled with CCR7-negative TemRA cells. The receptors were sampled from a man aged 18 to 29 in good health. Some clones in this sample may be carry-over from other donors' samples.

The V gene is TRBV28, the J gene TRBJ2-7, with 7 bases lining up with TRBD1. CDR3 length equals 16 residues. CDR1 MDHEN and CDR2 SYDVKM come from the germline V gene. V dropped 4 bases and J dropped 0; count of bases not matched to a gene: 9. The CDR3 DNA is TGTGCCAGCAGTTCCCCGATGACAGGGAACTCCTACGAGCAGTACTTC. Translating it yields CASSSPMTGNSYEQYF. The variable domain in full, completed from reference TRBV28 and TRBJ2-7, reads DVKVTQSSRYLVKRTGEKVFLECVQDMDHENMFWYRQDPGLGLRLIYFSYDVKMKEKGDIPEGYSVSREKKERFSLILESASTNQTSMYLCASSSPMTGNSYEQYFGPGTRLTVT.

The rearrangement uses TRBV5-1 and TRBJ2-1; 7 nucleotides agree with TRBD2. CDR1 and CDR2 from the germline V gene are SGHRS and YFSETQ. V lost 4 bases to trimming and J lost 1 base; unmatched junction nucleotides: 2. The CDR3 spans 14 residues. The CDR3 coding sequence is TGCGCCAGCAGCGGGCGGGAGTCCTACAATGAGCAGTTCTTC. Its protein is CASSGRESYNEQFF.

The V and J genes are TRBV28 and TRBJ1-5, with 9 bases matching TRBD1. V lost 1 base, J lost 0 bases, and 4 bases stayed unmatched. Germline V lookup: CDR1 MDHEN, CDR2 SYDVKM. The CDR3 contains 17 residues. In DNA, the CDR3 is TGTGCCAGCAGTTTATCGGGACAGGGTTTTAGCAATCAGCCCCAGCATTTT. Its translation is CASSLSGQGFSNQPQHF. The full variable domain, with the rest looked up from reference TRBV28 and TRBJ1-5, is DVKVTQSSRYLVKRTGEKVFLECVQDMDHENMFWYRQDPGLGLRLIYFSYDVKMKEKGDIPEGYSVSREKKERFSLILESASTNQTSMYLCASSLSGQGFSNQPQHFGDGTRLSIL.

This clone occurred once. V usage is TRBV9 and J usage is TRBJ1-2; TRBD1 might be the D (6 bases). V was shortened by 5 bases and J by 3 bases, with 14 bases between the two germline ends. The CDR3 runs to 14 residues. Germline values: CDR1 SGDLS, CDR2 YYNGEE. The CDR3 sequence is CASSFEGGDYGYTF. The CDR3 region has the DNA TGTGCCAGCAGTTTCGAAGGGGGGGACTATGGCTACACCTTC.

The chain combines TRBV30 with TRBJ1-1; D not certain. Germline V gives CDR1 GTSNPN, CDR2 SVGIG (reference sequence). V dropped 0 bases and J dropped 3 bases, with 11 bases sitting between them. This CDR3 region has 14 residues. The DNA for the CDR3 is TGTGCCTGGAGTGTATTGGGCCTCTACACTGAAGCTTTCTTT. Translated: CAWSVLGLYTEAFF. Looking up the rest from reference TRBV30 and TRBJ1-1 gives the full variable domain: SQTIHQWPATLVQPVGSPLSLECTVEGTSNPNLYWYRQAAGRGLQLLFYSVGIGQISSEVPQNLSASRPQDRQFILSSKKLLLSDSGFYLCAWSVLGLYTEAFFGQGTRLTVV.